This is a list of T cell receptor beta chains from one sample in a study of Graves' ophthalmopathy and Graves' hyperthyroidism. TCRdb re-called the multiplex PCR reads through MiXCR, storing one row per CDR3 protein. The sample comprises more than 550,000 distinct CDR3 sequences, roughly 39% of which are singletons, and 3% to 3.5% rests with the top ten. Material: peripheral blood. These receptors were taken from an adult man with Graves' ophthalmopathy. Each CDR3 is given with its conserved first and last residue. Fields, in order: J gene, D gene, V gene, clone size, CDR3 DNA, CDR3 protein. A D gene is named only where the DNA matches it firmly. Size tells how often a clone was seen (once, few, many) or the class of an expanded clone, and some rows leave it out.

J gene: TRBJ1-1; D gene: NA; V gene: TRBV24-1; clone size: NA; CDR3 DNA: TGTGACACCTTGATGAACACTGAAGCTTTCTTT; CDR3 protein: CDTLMNTEAFF
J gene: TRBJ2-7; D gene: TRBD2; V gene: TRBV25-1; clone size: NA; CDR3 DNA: TGTGCTAGAGATCAGGATAGCGGGGGGTACGAGCAGTACTTC; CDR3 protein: CARDQDSGGYEQYF
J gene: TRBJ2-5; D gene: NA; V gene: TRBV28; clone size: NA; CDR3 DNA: TGTGCCAGCAGTTTAGGGAGGGGGCGTTCGGAGACCCAGTACTTC; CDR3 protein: CASSLGRGRSETQYF
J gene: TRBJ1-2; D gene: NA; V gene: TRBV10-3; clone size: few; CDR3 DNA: TGTGCCAGCAGCCAGGGGACATACGGAGCCTATGGCTACACCTTC; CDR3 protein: CASSQGTYGAYGYTF
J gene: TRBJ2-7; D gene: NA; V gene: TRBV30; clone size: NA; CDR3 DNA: TGTGCCTGGAGTGAAAGCTCCTACGAGCAGTACTTC; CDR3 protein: CAWSESSYEQYF
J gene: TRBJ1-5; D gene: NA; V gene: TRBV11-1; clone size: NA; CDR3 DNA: TGTGCCAGCAGCTTATTGACTAGCGGGGGGGAAGAGACCCAGCATTTT; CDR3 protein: CASSLLTSGGEETQHF
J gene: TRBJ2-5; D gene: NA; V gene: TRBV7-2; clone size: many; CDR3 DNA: TGTGCCAGCAGACCAGCTCTGCTAAGTCAAGAGACCCAGTACTTC; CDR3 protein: CASRPALLSQETQYF
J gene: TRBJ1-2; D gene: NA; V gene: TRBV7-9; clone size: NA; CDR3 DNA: TGTGCCAGCAGCCGGAGATCTGGCTATGGCTACACCTTC; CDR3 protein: CASSRRSGYGYTF
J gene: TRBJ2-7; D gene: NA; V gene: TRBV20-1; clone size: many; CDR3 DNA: TGCAGTACACGGGACCAGGACTACGAGCAGTACTTC; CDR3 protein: CSTRDQDYEQYF
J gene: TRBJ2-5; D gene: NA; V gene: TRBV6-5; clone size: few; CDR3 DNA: TGTGCCAGCAGTTTTGCAGGTGAAGAGACCCAGTACTTC; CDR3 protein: CASSFAGEETQYF
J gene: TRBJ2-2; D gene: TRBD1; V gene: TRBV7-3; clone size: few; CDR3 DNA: TGTGCCAGCAGCTTATCCGGACAGGAAACCGGGGAGCTGTTTTTT; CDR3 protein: CASSLSGQETGELFF
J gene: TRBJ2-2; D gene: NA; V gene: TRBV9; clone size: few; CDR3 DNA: TGTGCCAGCAGCGTAGAGGTGTTCACGAACACCGGGGAGCTGTTTTTT; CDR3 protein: CASSVEVFTNTGELFF
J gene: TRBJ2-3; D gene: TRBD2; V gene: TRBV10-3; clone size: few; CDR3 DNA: TGTGCCATCCCCGCGGGGGGCACAGATACGCAGTATTTT; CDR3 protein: CAIPAGGTDTQYF
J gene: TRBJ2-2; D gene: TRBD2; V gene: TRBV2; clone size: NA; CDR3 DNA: TGTGCCAGCAGTGGGCCCCAGCGGGGGTATGTCGGGGAGCTGTTTTTT; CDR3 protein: CASSGPQRGYVGELFF
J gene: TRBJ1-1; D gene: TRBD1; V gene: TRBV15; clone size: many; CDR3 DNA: TGTGCCACCAGCAGAGACCACCCGACATACAGGGGGCTTTGGGTGAACACTGAAGCTTTCTTT; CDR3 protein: CATSRDHPTYRGLWVNTEAFF
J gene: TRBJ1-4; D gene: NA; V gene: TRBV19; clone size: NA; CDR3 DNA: TGTGCCAGTAGTACCAGGACAGTCGGAAAACTGTTTTTT; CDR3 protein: CASSTRTVGKLFF
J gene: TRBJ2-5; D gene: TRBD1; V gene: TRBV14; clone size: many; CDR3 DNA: TGTGCCAGCAGCCGTGGGACAGGGAAACGGGAGACCCAGTACTTC; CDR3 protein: CASSRGTGKRETQYF
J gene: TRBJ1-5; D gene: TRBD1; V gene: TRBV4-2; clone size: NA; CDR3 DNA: TGTGCCAGCAGCCATGAGGACAGGGACCATCAGCCCCAGCATTTT; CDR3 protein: CASSHEDRDHQPQHF
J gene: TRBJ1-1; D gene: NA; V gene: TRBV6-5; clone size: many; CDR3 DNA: TGTGCCAGCAGCCCCTCAACATTCGAAGCTTTCTTT; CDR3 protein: CASSPSTFEAFF